A selection of T cell receptor beta chains follows, all from one sample in a study of blood T cell repertoires in COVID-19. TCRdb keeps only in-frame clones here, not all; method: immunoSEQ multiplex PCR. The sample has around 98,000 clones, 70% to 85% seen once. The source material was peripheral blood. These receptor sequences come from a man between 70 and 80 years old with active or convalescent COVID-19. CDR3s include the opening cysteine and the closing phenylalanine or tryptophan. A D gene is named only where the DNA matches it firmly. Size tells how often a clone was seen (once, few, many) or the class of an expanded clone, and some rows leave it out.

>TRBV27|TRBJ1-5|-|TRBD1
CASSFFQGDERNQPQHF
TGTGCCAGCAGTTTCTTTCAGGGGGACGAACGCAATCAGCCCCAGCATTTT
>TRBV29-1|TRBJ2-7|-|TRBD1
CSATQGASYEQYF
TGCAGCGCGACGCAGGGGGCCTCCTACGAGCAGTACTTC
>TRBV2|TRBJ1-2|-|-
CATTPDRSNYGYTF
TGTGCCACCACCCCGGACAGATCCAACTATGGCTACACCTTC
>TRBV7-9|TRBJ2-5|-|-
CAEDSYQETQYF
TGTGCCGAAGACAGCTACCAAGAGACCCAGTACTTC
>TRBV7-2|TRBJ2-3|-|-
CASSLIGVKGIDTQYF
TGTGCCAGCAGCTTAATCGGGGTCAAAGGTATAGATACGCAGTATTTT
>TRBV6-5|TRBJ2-7|-|-
CASSYSRHTIEQYF
TGTGCCAGCAGTTACTCGAGGCACACTATCGAGCAGTACTTC
>TRBV7-3|TRBJ2-5|-|-
CASSRGSQETQYF
TGTGCCAGCAGCCGCGGGTCGCAAGAGACCCAGTACTTC
>TRBV6-5|TRBJ1-3|-|-
CASSYSQSSGNTIYF
TGTGCCAGCAGTTACTCACAGTCCTCTGGAAACACCATATATTTT
>TRBV6-5|TRBJ1-1|once|TRBD1
CASRGDRAEAFF
TGTGCCAGCAGGGGGGACAGGGCTGAAGCTTTCTTT
>TRBV4-1|TRBJ1-6|few|TRBD1
CASSQSGQGSSPLHF
TGCGCCAGCAGCCAATCGGGACAGGGGAGCTCACCCCTCCACTTT
>TRBV27|TRBJ1-2|few|TRBD1
CASRITTGANYGYTF
TGTGCCAGCAGAATCACGACAGGGGCTAACTATGGCTACACCTTC
>TRBV3-1/TRBV3-2|TRBJ2-6|-|-
CASSDWNVLTF
TGTGCCAGCAGCGACTGGAACGTCCTGACTTTC
>TRBV10-2|TRBJ1-2|-|-
CASSPGHNYGYTF
TGCGCCAGCAGTCCAGGCCATAACTATGGCTACACCTTC
>TRBV4-1|TRBJ2-6|-|TRBD1
CASSQAVTGVSGANVLTF
TGCGCCAGCAGCCAAGCAGTCACAGGGGTCTCTGGGGCCAACGTCCTGACTTTC
>TRBV25-1|TRBJ1-3|-|TRBD1
CASRDRGNTIYF
TGTGCCAGCAGGGACAGGGGAAACACCATATATTTT
>TRBV5-1|TRBJ2-3|few|-
CASSPGTYTDTQYF
TGCGCCAGCAGTCCGGGAACCTACACAGATACGCAGTATTTT
>TRBV4-2|TRBJ2-3|-|TRBD2
CASSQDRLAGTTDTQYF
TGTGCCAGCAGCCAAGATCGGCTAGCGGGGACCACAGATACGCAGTATTTT
>TRBV6-4|TRBJ2-2|-|-
CASRIAANTGELFF
TGTGCCAGCAGAATTGCGGCGAACACCGGGGAGCTGTTTTTT
>TRBV4-2|TRBJ1-1|-|-
CASREGNTEAFF
TGTGCCAGCAGAGAGGGAAACACTGAAGCTTTCTTT
>TRBV7-9|TRBJ1-2|-|-
CASSLGQGLIGYTF
TGTGCCAGCAGCTTAGGGCAGGGGTTGATTGGCTACACCTTC
>TRBV7-3|TRBJ2-3|-|-
CASSPPGDGDTQYF
TGTGCCAGCAGCCCACCGGGGGATGGAGATACGCAGTATTTT
>TRBV6-1|TRBJ2-7|-|-
CASSEASAYEQYF
TGTGCCAGCAGTGAAGCGTCAGCCTACGAGCAGTACTTC
>TRBV6-5|TRBJ2-3|-|TRBD2
CAGLRGGDTQYF
TGTGCCGGCCTTCGGGGAGGGGATACGCAGTATTTT
>TRBV15|TRBJ2-7|few|-
CATSVGQLLREQYF
TGTGCCACCAGCGTCGGACAGCTCCTACGTGAGCAGTACTTC
>TRBV4-1|TRBJ2-1|-|TRBD2
CASSQVPLQRGGRDEQFF
TGCGCCAGCAGCCAAGTCCCCCTACAGCGGGGGGGCCGGGATGAGCAGTTCTTC
>TRBV30|TRBJ2-6|-|TRBD1
CAWSRTGNSGANVLTF
TGTGCCTGGAGCCGGACAGGGAACTCTGGGGCCAACGTCCTGACTTTC
>TRBV4-3|TRBJ2-7|few|TRBD1
CASSQGAGQGAKEQYF
TGCGCCAGCAGCCAAGGGGCGGGACAGGGGGCTAAAGAGCAGTACTTC
>TRBV2|TRBJ2-5|-|TRBD2
CASTDLGLAGGTQYF
TGTGCCAGCACCGACCTTGGGCTAGCGGGCGGGACCCAGTACTTC
>TRBV7-9|TRBJ1-1|-|-
CASSSFLTGPTNTEAFF
TGTGCCAGCAGCTCATTCCTTACAGGGCCTACGAACACTGAAGCTTTCTTT
>TRBV4-2|TRBJ2-1|-|TRBD2
CASSQESSGGYNEQFF
TGTGCCAGCAGCCAAGAATCTAGCGGGGGGTACAATGAGCAGTTCTTC
>TRBV7-9|TRBJ1-4|-|-
CASSLEIATNEKLFF
TGTGCCAGCAGCTTAGAAATCGCAACTAATGAAAAACTGTTTTTT
>TRBV10-3|TRBJ1-2|-|TRBD1
CAIGQGEGYGYTF
TGTGCCATAGGACAGGGGGAGGGCTATGGCTACACCTTC
>TRBV19|TRBJ2-7|-|TRBD2
CASTVGGGSYEQYF
TGTGCCTCCACGGTTGGCGGGGGTTCCTACGAGCAGTACTTC
>TRBV19|TRBJ1-4|-|-
CATSPGDSNEKLFF
TGTGCCACCTCTCCCGGGGATTCTAATGAAAAACTGTTTTTT
>TRBV6-5|TRBJ2-5|-|-
CASSYSGQGGETQYF
TGTGCCAGCAGTTACTCGGGGCAGGGGGGAGAGACCCAGTACTTC
>TRBV3-1/TRBV3-2|TRBJ1-2|-|TRBD1
CASSQGETGYGYTF
TGTGCCAGCAGCCAAGGCGAGACAGGGTATGGCTACACCTTC
>TRBV6-2/TRBV6-3|TRBJ1-4|-|TRBD1
CASSTGQVDNEKLFF
TGTGCCAGCAGTACTGGACAGGTGGACAATGAAAAACTGTTTTTT
>TRBV19|TRBJ2-6|-|-
CASSMYSGANVLTF
TGTGCCAGTAGTATGTACTCTGGGGCCAACGTCCTGACTTTC
>TRBV7-9|TRBJ2-7|medium-sized|TRBD2
CASSPSGGLNEQYF
TGTGCCAGCAGCCCAAGCGGGGGGCTCAACGAGCAGTACTTC
>TRBV3-1/TRBV3-2|TRBJ1-2|-|TRBD1
CASSQDRTGLSSYGYTF
TGTGCCAGCAGCCAAGATCGGACAGGACTGAGTAGCTATGGCTACACCTTC
>TRBV30|TRBJ2-4|-|TRBD2
CAWSAPPGLAGDIQYF
TGTGCCTGGAGTGCCCCCCCGGGACTAGCAGGGGACATTCAGTACTTC
>TRBV5-5|TRBJ2-3|-|TRBD2
CASSLGGGSTDTQYF
TGTGCCAGCAGCTTGGGCGGGGGAAGCACAGATACGCAGTATTTT
>TRBV4-1|TRBJ2-4|many|TRBD1
CASSQVWDRGAKNIQYF
TGCGCCAGCAGCCAAGTATGGGACAGGGGGGCCAAAAACATTCAGTACTTC
>TRBV6-2/TRBV6-3|TRBJ1-5|-|-
CASSSSQGSRYSNQPQHF
TGTGCCAGCAGTTCCTCCCAGGGCAGCCGATATAGCAATCAGCCCCAGCATTTT
>TRBV9|TRBJ2-5|few|TRBD2
CASSPPGLAGEETQYF
TGTGCCAGCAGCCCCCCCGGACTAGCGGGGGAGGAGACCCAGTACTTC
>TRBV3-1/TRBV3-2|TRBJ2-7|-|TRBD2
CASSLGLAGGPYEQYF
TGTGCCAGCAGTCTAGGACTAGCGGGGGGCCCCTACGAGCAGTACTTC
>TRBV7-6|TRBJ2-2|few|TRBD1
CASSRNDRVVTGELFF
TGTGCCAGCAGCCGAAATGACAGGGTTGTCACCGGGGAGCTGTTTTTT
>TRBV10-3|TRBJ1-2|-|-
CAITGNYGYTF
TGTGCCATCACCGGTAACTATGGCTACACCTTC
>TRBV18|TRBJ2-5|-|TRBD2
CASSPSLAGQETQYF
TGTGCCAGCTCACCTTCCCTAGCGGGGCAAGAGACCCAGTACTTC
>TRBV19|TRBJ1-5|once|TRBD1
CASMGQLNQPQHF
TGTGCCAGTATGGGACAGCTCAATCAGCCCCAGCATTTT
>TRBV6-6|TRBJ1-1|-|TRBD1
CATQGALTEAFF
TGTGCCACACAGGGGGCCCTCACTGAAGCTTTCTTT
>TRBV10-2|TRBJ2-3|many|TRBD2
CASGTSGGEGTQYF
TGCGCCAGCGGGACTAGCGGGGGAGAGGGTACGCAGTATTTT
>TRBV29-1|TRBJ2-7|-|TRBD1
CSVLRGSSYEQYF
TGCAGCGTACTCAGGGGGAGCTCCTACGAGCAGTACTTC
>TRBV5-1|TRBJ2-3|-|TRBD2
CASSLNSGITDTQYF
TGCGCCAGCAGCTTGAATAGCGGGATCACAGATACGCAGTATTTT